The 29 T cell receptor beta chains listed next were all sequenced from one sample in a study of immune evolution from preneoplasia to lung adenocarcinoma. TCRdb's copy holds only in-frame clones and misses some; the assay was immunoSEQ multiplex PCR. The table shows approximately 3,500 clones, with less than 80% occurring only once. Sequenced input: FFPE minimally invasive lung adenocarcinoma tissue. These TCRs come from a person aged 60-80 years with lung adenocarcinoma.

The chain links TRBV6-1 to TRBJ2-1; 7 bases line up with TRBD1. V shed 0 bases, J shed 9 bases, and the junction held 5 bases outside the gene matches. The CDR3 is made up of 14 amino acids. Germline values: CDR1 MNHNS, CDR2 SASEGT. The CDR3: CASSEAQYRGEQFF. For the CDR3, the DNA is TGTGCCAGCAGTGAAGCGCAATACAGGGGTGAGCAGTTCTTC.

This clone was found a few times. The rearrangement links TRBV4-1 to TRBJ2-7, with a possible D match to TRBD1 (5 bases). Trimming took 0 bases from V and 6 from J, leaving 9 bases between them. Per germline, CDR1 MGHRA and CDR2 YSYEKL. This CDR3 is 13 amino acids long. The CDR3 sequence is CASSQESGSEQYF. The DNA for the CDR3 is TGCGCCAGCAGCCAAGAGTCAGGGTCCGAGCAGTACTTC.

This clone turned up a few times. The chain employs TRBV7-8 and TRBJ2-1, with TRBD1 identical over 8 bases. In germline, CDR1 is SGHVS, CDR2 FQNEAQ. This CDR3 is built from 15 residues. V was clipped by 3 bases and J by 4 bases; unmatched bases: 5. CDR3 in amino acids: CASSFAGQVYNEQFF. The CDR3 nucleotides read TGTGCCAGCAGCTTTGCGGGACAGGTGTACAATGAGCAGTTCTTC.

The chain links TRBV28 to TRBJ2-1, with D maybe TRBD2 (5 bases). The V and J ends lost 6 bases and 4 bases respectively, with 13 bases between them. In germline, CDR1 is MDHEN, CDR2 SYDVKM. This CDR3 region has 14 residues. The CDR3: CASSRLTGYNEQFF. The CDR3 nucleotides are TGTGCCAGCAGCCGCCTGACGGGATACAATGAGCAGTTCTTC.

By proportion, this clone is large. The chain is built from TRBV2 and TRBJ2-1; the match to TRBD2 covers 8 bases. V gave up 6 bases and J gave up 3 bases; unmatched junction bases: 7. Germline V gene lookup returns CDR1 SNHLY and CDR2 FYNNEI. This CDR3 is 15 amino acids long. The CDR3 sequence: CASSTGTSFYNEQFF. As DNA, the CDR3 is TGTGCCAGCAGCACCGGGACTAGTTTCTACAATGAGCAGTTCTTC.

The chain recombines TRBV4-1 with TRBJ1-2; a weak D match, TRBD1 (6 bases). The CDR3 is 12 amino acids. V was clipped by 2 bases and J by 5 bases, with 6 bases between them. Germline V gene lookup returns CDR1 MGHRA and CDR2 YSYEKL. The CDR3 sequence is CASSQQGYGYTF. The CDR3, as DNA: TGCGCCAGCAGCCAACAGGGGTATGGCTACACCTTC.

The V and J genes are TRBV9 and TRBJ1-5; D is unresolved. The CDR3 is 14 residues long. Looked up from germline, CDR1 is SGDLS and CDR2 is YYNGEE. The V end lost 1 base, the J end lost 3 bases, and 8 bases lay between the germline ends. Written as DNA, the CDR3 is TGTGCCAGCAGCGTATCATGGGACAATCAGCCCCAGCATTTT. Amino acids: CASSVSWDNQPQHF.

The gene calls are TRBV28 and TRBJ2-1; 8 bases are a match to TRBD2. After removal of 6 bases from V and 9 bases from J, the junction contained 7 bases not matched to a gene. Germline loops: CDR1 MDHEN, CDR2 SYDVKM. This CDR3 is 13 amino acids long. Here the CDR3 reads CASSGTRVSEQFF. The CDR3 nucleotides are TGTGCCAGCAGCGGGACTAGAGTTAGTGAGCAGTTCTTC.

V and J are TRBV19 and TRBJ1-5; D not certain. In germline, CDR1 is LNHDA, CDR2 SQIVND (reference sequence). Trimming left V 5 bases short and J 11 bases short, with 16 bases between. The CDR3 loop spans 13 amino acids. Here the CDR3 DNA reads TGTGCCAGTAGTCTCCAGCCCCTTCGGGCCCAGCATTTT. This encodes CASSLQPLRAQHF.

V and J are TRBV6-6 and TRBJ2-1, with TRBD2 as a possible D gene (5 bases). The CDR3 contains 11 residues. V was pared by 4 bases and J by 10 bases, with 8 bases between. The germline gives CDR1 MNHNY, CDR2 SVGAGI (reference sequence). The CDR3 region has the DNA TGTGCCAGCAGTTTCCCGGGGGAGCAGTTCTTC. As protein: CASSFPGEQFF.

Sample share makes this clone large (0.1 to 1%). The J gene is TRBJ2-5, the V gene TRBV28, with D perhaps matching TRBD2 (6 bases). The CDR3 contains 15 residues. Trimming took off 5 bases at V and 5 bases at J, with 18 bases between the two ends. The germline gives CDR1 MDHEN, CDR2 SYDVKM. The CDR3 DNA sequence: TGTGCCAGCAGTCAATTGTCCGGACTAAGGGAGACCCAGTACTTC. This gives the protein CASSQLSGLRETQYF.

As regards this clone: An end of the junction does not agree with germline; a read error may underlie this. This chain joins TRBV18 and TRBJ1-5; TRBD1 is a possible D gene (6 bases). CDR1 KGHSH and CDR2 LQKENI come from the germline V gene. The CDR3 totals 15 residues. CDR3: CASSQQTGMGQLQHF. CDR3 DNA: TGTGCCAGCTCGCAACAAACAGGGATGGGGCAGCTCCAGCATTTT. Based on the CDR3 plus reference TRBV18 and TRBJ1-5, the full variable domain is NAGVMQNPRHLVRRRGQEARLRCSPMKGHSHVYWYRQLPEEGLKFMVYLQKENIIDESGMPKERFSAEFPKEGPSILRIQQVVRGDSAAYFCASSQQTGMGQLQHFGDGTRLSIL.

This clone was seen only a few times. The chain uses TRBV6-6 and TRBJ1-3; D is unclear. V was shortened by 7 bases and J by 4 bases, with 11 bases between the two germline ends. Germline values: CDR1 MNHNY, CDR2 SVGAGI (reference sequence). This CDR3 is built from 13 residues. Here the CDR3 DNA reads TGTGCCAGCACCTTACTACAGGGAAACACCATATATTTT. Protein product: CASTLLQGNTIYF.

This chain links TRBV18 with TRBJ2-7; the D gene is possibly TRBD1 (6 bases). The CDR3 length is 14 residues. V shed 6 bases and J shed 6 bases, with 18 bases lying between them. The germline V gene has CDR1 KGHSH and CDR2 LQKENI. The CDR3 nucleotides are TGTGCCAGCTCCTCCGCAGGGGTAAGGGGCGAGCAGTACTTC. It is translated as CASSSAGVRGEQYF.

Only one count was recorded for this clone. A read error may produce the germline difference seen at one junction end. This chain uses TRBV7-2 with TRBJ2-7; TRBD1 is a possible D gene (5 bases). Germline V gene sequence: CDR1 SGHTA, CDR2 FQGNSA. The CDR3 length is 14 residues. CDR3 residues: CASSLGRVNYKQYF. The CDR3 coding sequence is TGTGCCAGCAGCTTAGGCAGGGTGAACTACAAGCAGTACTTC.

The chain combines TRBV20-1 with TRBJ2-3; possible D gene TRBD2, 6 bases. This CDR3 spans 11 amino acids. The V end lost 5 bases, the J end lost 10 bases, and 13 bases lay between the germline ends. The germline V gene has CDR1 DFQATT and CDR2 SNEGSKA (reference sequence). Written as DNA, the CDR3 is TGCAGTGCTCTATGGACTACTTCGCAGTATTTT. Protein sequence: CSALWTTSQYF.

The count of this clone is one. The chain links TRBV6-1 to TRBJ1-1, with 7 bases identical to TRBD1. The CDR3 totals 14 residues. Germline V lookup: CDR1 MNHNS, CDR2 SASEGT. V was pared by 2 bases and J by 3 bases, with 3 bases of the junction left unmatched. CDR3 coding DNA: TGTGCCAGCAGTGAACCAGGGGGTTACACTGAAGCTTTCTTT. Translating it yields CASSEPGGYTEAFF.

This clone was counted only a few times. This sequence joins TRBV7-9 and TRBJ2-3; no definite D call. The germline V gene has CDR1 SEHNR and CDR2 FQNEAQ (reference sequence). Deletions cut 5 bases from V and 5 bases from J, with 8 bases between. CDR3 length: 12 amino acids. The CDR3 protein is CASSPPRDTQYF. The CDR3 coding sequence is TGTGCCAGCAGCCCCCCCCGAGATACGCAGTATTTT.

This rearrangement joins TRBV5-1 to TRBJ2-7, with D maybe TRBD1 (6 bases). The germline CDR1 and CDR2 sequences are SGHRS and YFSETQ. The V end lost 3 bases, the J end lost 1 base, and 11 bases lay between the germline ends. CDR3 size: 14 residues. In DNA, the CDR3 is TGCGCCAGCAGCTCGGAACAGGGATCCTACGAGCAGTACTTC. Protein: CASSSEQGSYEQYF.

The rearrangement joins TRBV9 to TRBJ2-3, with D tentatively TRBD1 or TRBD2 (5 bases each). Deletions cut 3 bases from V and 2 bases from J, with 16 bases between. Germline CDR1 is SGDLS and CDR2 is YYNGEE. The CDR3 is made up of 16 amino acids. Here the CDR3 reads CASSAWAEGPTDTQYF. The CDR3 nucleotides read TGTGCCAGCAGCGCATGGGCCGAGGGGCCCACAGATACGCAGTATTTT.

V and J are TRBV19 and TRBJ1-4, with TRBD1 matching 7 bases. The CDR3 covers 15 residues. CDR1 LNHDA and CDR2 SQIVND come from the germline V gene (reference sequence). The V segment lost 11 bases and the J segment 10 bases; nucleotides outside the gene matches: 19. CDR3 coding DNA: TGTGCCCAAGTCCCCGACAGGGCCCCCGCGGGAAAACTGTTTTTT. Residues: CAQVPDRAPAGKLFF.

This clone is labeled large. The chain is built from TRBV4-1 and TRBJ2-3; D gene unclear. The V and J ends lost 1 base and 9 bases respectively, with 5 bases between them. The CDR3 runs 11 residues. Per the germline V gene, CDR1 is MGHRA and CDR2 is YSYEKL. The CDR3 DNA is TGCGCCAGCAGCCAAGGTCAGACGCAGTATTTT. This gives the protein CASSQGQTQYF.

This clone was detected a few times. The genes are TRBV27 and TRBJ2-7; D gene uncertain. Germline CDR1 is MNHEY and CDR2 is SMNVEV (reference sequence). The ends were cut back, 5 bases at V and 6 bases at J, with 8 bases in the middle. There are 11 residues in the CDR3. CDR3 DNA: TGTGCCAGCAGTACCATCGGCGAGCAGTACTTC. This gives the protein CASSTIGEQYF.

This clone was recorded a few times. This sequence joins TRBV6-1 and TRBJ1-3; a weak D match, TRBD1 (5 bases). The CDR3 consists of 15 residues. The germline V gene encodes CDR1 MNHNS and CDR2 SASEGT. V was pared by 8 bases and J by 7 bases, with 21 bases between. The chain's CDR3 is CASGRDGVNRNTIYF. In DNA form, the CDR3 reads TGTGCCAGCGGTAGGGACGGAGTTAATCGCAACACCATATATTTT.

The table lists this clone with a few counts. The CDR3 reads CASSDPGLAVYEQYF. CDR3 in DNA: TGTGCCAGCAGCGATCCCGGACTAGCCGTTTACGAGCAGTACTTC. This chain links TRBV7-4 with TRBJ2-7; the match to TRBD2 covers 8 bases. The CDR3 consists of 15 residues. Germline lookup yields CDR1 SGHVT and CDR2 SQSDAQ. The junction had 10 bases not matched to a gene; V was cut back by 5 bases and J by 4 bases.

Regarding this clone: The sample carries other DNA sequences with the same CDR3. The chain joins TRBV7-2 to TRBJ2-1; no definite D call. Germline V gene lookup returns CDR1 SGHTA and CDR2 FQGNSA. The CDR3 runs to 13 residues. Trimming stripped 3 bases from V and 5 bases from J, with 8 bases between. CDR3 protein: CASSLLRHNEQFF. The CDR3 bases are TGTGCCAGCAGCTTGTTGCGCCACAATGAGCAGTTCTTC.

The chain employs TRBV7-5 and TRBJ2-5; the D call in the table, TRBD2, was not verified against the DNA. TRBV7-5 is classified as a pseudogene. The CDR3 has 16 amino acids. CDR3 in DNA: TGTGCCAGAAGCGCGACTAGCGGGAGCCACCAAGAGACCCAGTACTTC. As protein: CARSATSGSHQETQYF.

This chain joins TRBV7-8 and TRBJ2-1, with D uncertain. This CDR3 has 13 residues. CDR1 and CDR2 (germline): SGHVS, FQNEAQ. Trimming cost V 0 bases and J 6 bases, with 6 bases left between them. CDR3 sequence reads: CASSLAAPNEQFF. The DNA for the CDR3 is TGTGCCAGCAGCTTAGCTGCCCCCAATGAGCAGTTCTTC.

This chain uses TRBV11-2 with TRBJ1-1, with D possibly matching TRBD1 (6 bases). The germline V and J ends were trimmed by 1 base and 6 bases, with 15 bases remaining between them. Looked up from germline, CDR1 is SGHAT and CDR2 is FQNNGV. CDR3 length equals 15 residues. The CDR3 loop reads CASSLGGGAGAEAFF. CDR3 nucleotide sequence: TGTGCCAGCAGCTTAGGCGGGGGGGCTGGCGCTGAAGCTTTCTTT.